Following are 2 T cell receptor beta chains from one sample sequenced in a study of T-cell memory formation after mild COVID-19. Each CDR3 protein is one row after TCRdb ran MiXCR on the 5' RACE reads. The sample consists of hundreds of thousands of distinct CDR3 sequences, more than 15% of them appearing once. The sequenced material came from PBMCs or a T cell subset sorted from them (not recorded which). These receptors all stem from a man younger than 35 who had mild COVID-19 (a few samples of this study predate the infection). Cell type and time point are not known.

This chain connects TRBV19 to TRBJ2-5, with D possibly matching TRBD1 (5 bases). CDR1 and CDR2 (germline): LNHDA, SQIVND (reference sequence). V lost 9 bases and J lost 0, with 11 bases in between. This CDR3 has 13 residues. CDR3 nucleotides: TGTGCCAGCTCGACAGTGTACCAAGAGACCCAGTACTTC. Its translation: CASSTVYQETQYF.

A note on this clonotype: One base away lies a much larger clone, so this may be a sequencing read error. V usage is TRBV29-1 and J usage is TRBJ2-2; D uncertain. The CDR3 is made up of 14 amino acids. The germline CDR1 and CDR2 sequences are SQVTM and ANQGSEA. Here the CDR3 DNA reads TGCAGCGTTGAAAAACAGCTTAACACCTGGGAGCTGTTTTTT. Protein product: CSVEKQLNTWELFF.